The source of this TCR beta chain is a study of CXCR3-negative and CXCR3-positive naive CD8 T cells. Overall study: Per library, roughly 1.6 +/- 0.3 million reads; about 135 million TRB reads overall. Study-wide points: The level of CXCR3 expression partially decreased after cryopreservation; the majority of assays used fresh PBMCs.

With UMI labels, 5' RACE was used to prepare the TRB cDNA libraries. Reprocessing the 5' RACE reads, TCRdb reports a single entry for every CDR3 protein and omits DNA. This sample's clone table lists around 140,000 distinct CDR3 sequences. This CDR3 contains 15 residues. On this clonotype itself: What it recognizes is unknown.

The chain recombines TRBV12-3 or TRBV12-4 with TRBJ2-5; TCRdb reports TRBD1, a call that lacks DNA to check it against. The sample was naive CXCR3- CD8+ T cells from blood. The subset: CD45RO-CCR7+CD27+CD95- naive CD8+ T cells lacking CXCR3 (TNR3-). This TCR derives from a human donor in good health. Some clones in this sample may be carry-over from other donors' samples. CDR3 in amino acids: CASSLVRPVQETQYF.